This T cell receptor (beta chain) was recovered during a study of shared clonotypes between healthy human individuals. Study in general: Researchers assigned three CD4 naive, three CD4 memory, two CD8 naive and one CD8 memory plate to each donor.

Germline V lookup: CDR1 MNHNS, CDR2 SASEGT. The CDR3 runs 12 residues. The ends were cut back, 6 bases at V and 1 base at J, with 6 bases in the middle. Of note for this clone: The antigen is undetermined. The same CDR3 is also encoded by other DNA sequences in this sample.

General study results and limits: The study drew on few donors, limiting represented genetic and exposure-history diversity. What naive subsets generally showed was a larger estimated richness than memory subsets showed.

Repertoires were generated with immunoSEQ multiplex PCR, while TCRdb's copy carries only in-frame clones and drops some. Among about 1.9 million clones listed, approximately 92% were seen once. Selected positively for CCR7 and CD45RO-negative, naive CD8 cells excluded terminally differentiated effector memory CD45RA+ cells. This chain uses TRBV6-1 with TRBJ1-1, with a weak D call TRBD1 (5 bases). The sequencing sample was made of naive CD8+ T cells from PBMCs. This clonotype originated in a man aged 18 to 29 in good health. Some clones in this sample may be carry-over from other donors' samples. CDR3 sequence: CASSQGNTEAFF. CDR3 nucleotides: TGTGCCAGCAGCCAGGGGAACACTGAAGCTTTCTTT.